This T cell receptor beta chain was found in a study of blood T cell repertoires in COVID-19. Study overall: Collection of acute and convalescent COVID-19 samples took place in the United States, Italy and Spain.

In the original analysis: Reference gene primer amplification gave nucleated cell count estimates. Assay used: immunoSEQ multiplex PCR; TCRdb lists only in-frame clones, some missing. Clone size and the V and J calls come from that table; the DNA yielded D and trimming. Of hundreds of thousands of clones detected, approximately 90% appear once; the ten largest clones hold around 12%. Seattle researchers signed up patients amid active infection and tracked them longitudinally. The CDR3 is 14 residues long. V dropped 4 bases and J dropped 3; count of bases not matched to a gene: 5. CDR1 and CDR2 from the germline V gene are SGHDT and YYEEEE.

This sequence was found in a woman aged 45 to 65 with COVID-19, enrolled during active disease. Material for sequencing was peripheral blood. The chain recombines TRBV5-6 with TRBJ1-1; 8 bases align to TRBD1. Here the CDR3 DNA reads TGTGCCAGCAGCCCGGACAGGGTGGACACTGAAGCTTTCTTT. Translation: CASSPDRVDTEAFF. The entire variable domain, with the rest obtained from reference TRBV5-6 and TRBJ1-1, is as follows: DAGVTQSPTHLIKTRGQQVTLRCSPKSGHDTVSWYQQALGQGPQFIFQYYEEEERQRGNFPDRFSGHQFPNYSSELNVNALLLGDSALYLCASSPDRVDTEAFFGQGTRLTVV.